The 3 T cell receptor beta chains presented below share a single source sample, sequenced in a study of beta chain features in type 1 diabetes. Reverse transcription of all isolated RNA meant that expressed TCRB transcripts were sequenced. Only in-frame clones appear in the TCRdb table, and some are missing; sequencing was by immunoSEQ multiplex PCR. The sample contains over 150,000 clones, 10% to 15% of which appear only once. Sequenced material: central memory CD4+ T cells from blood. These receptors originate from a woman aged 18 to 35 in good health.

The chain is built from TRBV5-1 and TRBJ2-7; TRBD1 aligns across 9 bases. The CDR3 length is 14 residues. Germline V gene lookup returns CDR1 SGHRS and CDR2 YFSETQ. V lost 3 bases, J lost 3 bases, and 4 bases stayed unmatched. The CDR3 bases are TGCGCCAGCAGCTGGGGACAGGGAGACTACGAGCAGTACTTC. Its translation: CASSWGQGDYEQYF.

The chain links TRBV29-1 to TRBJ2-3; 7 bases line up with TRBD1. The length of the CDR3 is 14 residues. V was clipped by 1 base and J by 2 bases; unmatched bases: 3. Germline lookup yields CDR1 SQVTM and CDR2 ANQGSEA. CDR3 in DNA: TGCAGCGTTGAAGCGGGACAGCACACAGATACGCAGTATTTT. It is translated as CSVEAGQHTDTQYF.

This clone was seen a few times. The sample has other DNA sequences that encode this CDR3 too. The J gene is TRBJ1-5, the V gene TRBV30; a possible D gene is TRBD1 (6 bases). The CDR3 is made up of 16 amino acids. CDR1 and CDR2 (germline): GTSNPN, SVGIG (reference sequence). The V end was cut by 0 bases, the J end by 0 bases, with 12 bases between. CDR3 sequence (DNA): TGTGCCTGGAGTGTACTTACAGGGTATAGCAATCAGCCCCAGCATTTT. It yields the protein CAWSVLTGYSNQPQHF. The full variable domain, with the rest looked up from reference TRBV30 and TRBJ1-5, is SQTIHQWPATLVQPVGSPLSLECTVEGTSNPNLYWYRQAAGRGLQLLFYSVGIGQISSEVPQNLSASRPQDRQFILSSKKLLLSDSGFYLCAWSVLTGYSNQPQHFGDGTRLSIL.